This T cell receptor (beta chain) was profiled in a study of Graves' ophthalmopathy and Graves' hyperthyroidism. Study context: Hyperthyroidism was considered stable when no ophthalmopathy appeared within 18 months of follow-up.

Amplification from RNA transcripts yielded the TCR beta CDR3 regions. Second-round multiplex PCR came after first-round RT-PCR with HTBI primers. TCRdb fed the multiplex PCR reads into MiXCR, producing one record per CDR3 protein. This sample yields some 1.1 million distinct CDR3 sequences, of which roughly two fifths are seen a single time; 8.5% to 14% belongs to the top ten. The germline V and J ends were trimmed by 4 bases and 5 bases, with 16 bases remaining between them. This CDR3 is 14 amino acids long. The V gene's germline CDR1 is SGDLS and CDR2 YYNGEE. Diagnosis was based on clinical symptoms, serum thyroxine, TRAb, thyroid ultrasound and orbital computed tomography.

The sequencing input was peripheral blood or thyroid tissue (not recorded which). The TCR originated in an adult man with Graves' hyperthyroidism. The chain employs TRBV9 and TRBJ2-7; D tentatively fits TRBD1 or TRBD2 (5 bases each). CDR3 sequence: CASSLGTGIHEQYF. The CDR3 DNA is TGTGCCAGCAGCTTAGGGACCGGAATACACGAGCAGTACTTC.